The 8 T cell receptor beta chains listed next were all sequenced from one sample in a study of blood T cell repertoires in COVID-19. The table came from immunoSEQ multiplex PCR; TCRdb's copy has only in-frame clones and leaves some out. The table includes 150,000 to 180,000 clones, 75% to 85% detected once. The sequenced sample was peripheral blood. These receptors were taken from a woman aged 55-69 years with COVID-19, enrolled during active disease.

The chain joins TRBV27 to TRBJ1-1; tentatively, D is TRBD1 (6 bases). CDR1 MNHEY and CDR2 SMNVEV come from the germline V gene (reference sequence). The CDR3 length is 14 residues. V was trimmed by 6 bases and J by 0 bases, leaving 11 bases between them. The chain's CDR3 is CASRGRGLNTEAFF. CDR3 DNA sequence: TGTGCCAGCAGGGGCAGGGGTCTGAACACTGAAGCTTTCTTT.

This chain joins TRBV10-3 and TRBJ2-7; D perhaps matches TRBD1 (6 bases). Between the trimmed V and J ends, which lost 3 bases and 6 bases, there was a span of 15 bases. CDR3 length equals 14 residues. CDR1 and CDR2 (germline): ENHRY, SYGVKD. This chain's CDR3 is CAISELGQRSEQYF. The CDR3 DNA sequence: TGTGCCATCAGTGAATTAGGACAGAGATCCGAGCAGTACTTC.

This chain uses TRBV18 with TRBJ1-4; weak D call: TRBD1 (5 bases). This CDR3 has 15 amino acids. The V end was cut by 8 bases, the J end by 4 bases, with 17 bases between. The V gene's germline CDR1 is KGHSH and CDR2 LQKENI. CDR3 sequence reads: CASRDLGGNNEKLFF. DNA of the CDR3: TGTGCCAGCCGAGACCTTGGGGGGAATAATGAAAAACTGTTTTTT.

Note on this clone: The same CDR3 also results from other DNA sequences found in this sample. The chain couples TRBV7-9 to TRBJ1-2, with 7 bases aligning to TRBD1. The CDR3 contains 13 residues. The germline gives CDR1 SEHNR, CDR2 FQNEAQ (reference sequence). The junction had 2 bases not matched to a gene; V was cut back by 5 bases and J by 2 bases. The CDR3 nucleotides are TGTGCCAGCAGCCCACAGGGGAACTATGGCTACACCTTC. It yields the protein CASSPQGNYGYTF.

This chain links TRBV7-2 with TRBJ2-3; no reliable D call. The CDR3 totals 14 residues. Trimming removed 3 bases from V and 2 bases from J, with 9 bases in between. The germline V gene has CDR1 SGHTA and CDR2 FQGNSA. The DNA of the CDR3 is TGTGCCAGCAGCTTTAGAGGATCCACAGATACGCAGTATTTT. Translating it yields CASSFRGSTDTQYF. Filled out from reference TRBV7-2 and TRBJ2-3, the complete variable domain reads GAGVSQSPSNKVTEKGKDVELRCDPISGHTALYWYRQSLGQGLEFLIYFQGNSAPDKSGLPSDRFSAERTGGSVSTLTIQRTQQEDSAVYLCASSFRGSTDTQYFGPGTRLTVL.

V and J are TRBV12-5 and TRBJ2-1, with a possible D match to TRBD2 (5 bases). The CDR3 totals 15 residues. The germline CDR1 and CDR2 sequences are LGHNT and FRNRAP. The V and J ends lost 2 bases and 0 bases respectively, with 8 bases between them. The CDR3 reads CASGLLGSSYNEQFF. The CDR3 DNA reads TGTGCTAGTGGTTTGCTAGGGAGCTCCTACAATGAGCAGTTCTTC.

The genes are TRBV5-1 and TRBJ2-2; D may be TRBD1 (6 bases). The CDR3 has 16 residues. The germline gives CDR1 SGHRS, CDR2 YFSETQ. With 8 bases removed from V and 0 bases from J, the gap between germline ends came to 17 bases. The DNA of the CDR3 is TGCGCCAGTACCCCGCCAGGGGTCCCGAACACCGGGGAGCTGTTTTTT. It is translated as CASTPPGVPNTGELFF.

This clone occurred once. The rearrangement uses TRBV19 and TRBJ2-6, with 7 bases matching TRBD1. Per germline, CDR1 LNHDA and CDR2 SQIVND (reference sequence). This CDR3 has 17 amino acids. With 3 bases clipped from V and 0 bases from J, the junction kept 5 bases outside the gene matches. In DNA form, the CDR3 reads TGTGCCAGTAGTATCTCAGGGGGTCCCTCTGGGGCCAACGTCCTGACTTTC. Translation: CASSISGGPSGANVLTF. Variable domain in full (rest from reference TRBV19 and TRBJ2-6): DGGITQSPKYLFRKEGQNVTLSCEQNLNHDAMYWYRQDPGQGLRLIYYSQIVNDFQKGDIAEGYSVSREKKESFPLTVTSAQKNPTAFYLCASSISGGPSGANVLTFGAGSRLTVL.